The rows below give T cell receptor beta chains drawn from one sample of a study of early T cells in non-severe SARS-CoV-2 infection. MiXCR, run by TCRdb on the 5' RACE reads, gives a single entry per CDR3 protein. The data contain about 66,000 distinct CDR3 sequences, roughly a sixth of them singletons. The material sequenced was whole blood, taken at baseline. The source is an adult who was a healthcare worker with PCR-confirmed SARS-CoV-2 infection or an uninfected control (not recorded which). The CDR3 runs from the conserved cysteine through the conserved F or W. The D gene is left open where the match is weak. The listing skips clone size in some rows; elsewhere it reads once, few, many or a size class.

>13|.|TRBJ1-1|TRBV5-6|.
CASSPGYGTEAFF
TGTGCCAGCAGCCCCGGATACGGCACTGAAGCTTTCTTT
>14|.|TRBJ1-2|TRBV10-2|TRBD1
CASGGQVENYGYTF
TGCGCCAGCGGAGGACAGGTGGAGAACTATGGCTACACCTTC
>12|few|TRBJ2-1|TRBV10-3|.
CAISQHDNEQFF
TGTGCCATCAGTCAACATGACAATGAGCAGTTCTTC
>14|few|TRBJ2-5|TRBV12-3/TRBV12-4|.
CASSQQIVQETQYF
TGTGCCAGCAGTCAACAGATAGTCCAAGAGACCCAGTACTTC
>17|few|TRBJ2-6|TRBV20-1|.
CSAAGTDKYSGANVLTF
TGCAGTGCTGCCGGGACCGACAAATACTCTGGGGCCAACGTCCTGACTTTC
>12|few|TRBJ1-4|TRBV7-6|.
CASSQGREKLFF
TGTGCCAGCTCCCAGGGCCGCGAAAAACTGTTTTTT
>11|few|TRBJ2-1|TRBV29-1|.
CSARVSNEQFF
TGCAGCGCCCGGGTTTCCAATGAGCAGTTCTTC
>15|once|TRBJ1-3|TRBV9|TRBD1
CASSSAGTGFGTIYF
TGTGCCAGCAGCTCAGCCGGGACAGGATTTGGCACCATATATTTT
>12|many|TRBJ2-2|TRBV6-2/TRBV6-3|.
CASAVETGELFF
TGTGCCTCCGCGGTGGAGACCGGGGAGCTGTTTTTT
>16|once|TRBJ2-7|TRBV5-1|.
CASSLAVQQGFSEQYF
TGCGCCAGCAGCTTGGCGGTTCAACAGGGCTTCTCCGAGCAGTACTTC
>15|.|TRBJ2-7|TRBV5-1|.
CASSLTGAGSYEQYF
TGCGCCAGCAGCCTGACCGGTGCCGGGTCCTACGAGCAGTACTTC
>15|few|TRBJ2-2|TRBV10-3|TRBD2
CAISEGSGATGELFF
TGTGCCATCAGTGAGGGTAGCGGGGCTACCGGGGAGCTGTTTTTT
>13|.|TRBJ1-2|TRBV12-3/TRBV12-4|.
CASSPDQAAGYTF
TGTGCCAGCAGCCCCGATCAAGCGGCAGGCTACACCTTC
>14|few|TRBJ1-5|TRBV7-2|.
CASSLSVSNQPQHF
TGTGCCAGCAGCTTATCAGTAAGCAATCAGCCCCAGCATTTT
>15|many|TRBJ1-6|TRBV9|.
CASSPPGAYNSPLHF
TGTGCCAGCAGCCCCCCAGGAGCGTATAATTCACCCCTCCACTTT
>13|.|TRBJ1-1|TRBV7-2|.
CASSSPLGTEAFF
TGTGCCAGCAGCTCCCCCCTGGGTACTGAAGCTTTCTTT
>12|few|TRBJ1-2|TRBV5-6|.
CASSARPDGYTF
TGTGCCAGCAGCGCCAGGCCTGATGGCTACACCTTC
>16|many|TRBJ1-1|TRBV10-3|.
CAIKSSAGATNTEAFF
TGTGCCATCAAATCGTCGGCAGGGGCCACGAACACTGAAGCTTTCTTT
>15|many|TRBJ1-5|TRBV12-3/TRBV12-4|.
CASRSQGLNNQPQHF
TGTGCCAGCAGAAGTCAGGGCCTTAACAATCAGCCCCAGCATTTT
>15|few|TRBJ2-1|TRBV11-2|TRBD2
CASTKLLAGDNEQFF
TGTGCCAGCACCAAACTACTAGCGGGGGACAATGAGCAGTTCTTC
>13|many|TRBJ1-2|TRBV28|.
CASSIRALDGYTF
TGTGCCAGCAGTATCAGGGCCTTGGATGGCTACACCTTC
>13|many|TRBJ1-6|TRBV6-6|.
CASSYRDNSPLHF
TGTGCCAGCAGTTACAGGGATAATTCACCCCTCCACTTT
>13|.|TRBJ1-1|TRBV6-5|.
CASSYSRNTEVFF
TGTGCCAGCAGTTACTCTAGGAACACTGAAGTTTTCTTT
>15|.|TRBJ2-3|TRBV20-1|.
CSARDRGGSTDTQYF
TGCAGTGCTAGAGATCGAGGCGGAAGCACAGATACGCAGTATTTT
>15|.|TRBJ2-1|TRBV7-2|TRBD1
CASSLTSGGWNEQFF
TGTGCCAGCAGCCTAACCTCAGGGGGCTGGAATGAGCAGTTCTTC
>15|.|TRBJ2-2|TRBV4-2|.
CASSREDQGTGELFF
TGTGCCAGCAGCCGAGAAGATCAGGGCACCGGGGAGCTGTTTTTT
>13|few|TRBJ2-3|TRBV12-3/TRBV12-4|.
CASSFLLTDTQYF
TGTGCCAGCAGTTTCTTGCTCACAGATACGCAGTATTTT
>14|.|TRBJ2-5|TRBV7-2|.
CASGRGNPLETQYF
TGTGCCAGCGGACGCGGGAACCCCTTAGAGACCCAGTACTTC
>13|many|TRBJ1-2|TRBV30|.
CAWTVGGQNGYTF
TGTGCCTGGACCGTAGGGGGTCAGAATGGCTACACCTTC
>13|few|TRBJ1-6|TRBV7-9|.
CASSLAPDSPLHF
TGTGCCAGCAGCTTAGCGCCGGATTCACCCCTCCACTTT
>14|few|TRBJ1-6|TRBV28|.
CASSPPGTDSPLHF
TGTGCCAGCAGTCCTCCAGGGACTGATTCACCCCTCCACTTT
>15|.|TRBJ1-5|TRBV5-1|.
CASSAEVTVGQPQHF
TGCGCCAGCAGCGCCGAGGTGACCGTGGGACAGCCCCAGCATTTT
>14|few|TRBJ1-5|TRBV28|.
CASSLGSGRQPQHF
TGTGCCAGCAGTTTGGGGTCAGGGAGGCAGCCCCAGCATTTT
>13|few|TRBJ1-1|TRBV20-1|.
CSASMAVGTEAFF
TGCAGTGCTAGCATGGCAGTCGGCACTGAAGCTTTCTTT
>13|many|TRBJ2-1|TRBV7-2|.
CASLPASYNEQFF
TGTGCCAGCTTACCGGCCTCCTACAATGAGCAGTTCTTC
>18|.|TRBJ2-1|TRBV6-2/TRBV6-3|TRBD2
CASSSLLNVAGTYNEQFF
TGTGCCAGCAGTTCGCTCCTTAACGTAGCGGGAACCTACAATGAGCAGTTCTTC
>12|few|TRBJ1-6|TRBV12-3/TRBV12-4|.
CASSEGNSPLHF
TGTGCCAGCAGTGAAGGAAATTCACCCCTCCACTTT
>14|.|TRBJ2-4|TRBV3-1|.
CASSQDRTQNIQYF
TGTGCCAGCAGCCAAGATCGGACCCAAAACATTCAGTACTTC
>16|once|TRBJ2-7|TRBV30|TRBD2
CAFVTQTSGGSYEQYF
TGTGCCTTCGTCACCCAGACTAGCGGGGGGTCCTACGAGCAGTACTTC